The 25 T cell receptor beta chains presented below share a single source sample, sequenced in a study of blood T cell repertoires in COVID-19. Profiled with immunoSEQ multiplex PCR; TCRdb holds only in-frame clones, not every one. The sample holds 220,000 or so clones, 82% seen once. The specimen sequenced was peripheral blood. These receptors originate from a woman older than 75 with acute or convalescent COVID-19.

This clone was found a few times. In nucleotides, the CDR3 is TGCAGCGTTGTGGGGCCCAGCCGGGATACGCAGTATTTT. Protein: CSVVGPSRDTQYF. The chain links TRBV29-1 to TRBJ2-3; TRBD1 might be the D (5 bases). This CDR3 is 13 amino acids long. Germline loops: CDR1 SQVTM, CDR2 ANQGSEA. Trimming took off 4 bases at V and 6 bases at J, with 14 bases between the two ends.

The V and J genes are TRBV6-5 and TRBJ1-2, with TRBD1 identical over 7 bases. Germline V gene lookup returns CDR1 MNHEY and CDR2 SVGAGI. V shed 5 bases and J 4 bases; nucleotides not matched to a gene: 7. This CDR3 contains 14 residues. The DNA for the CDR3 is TGTGCCAGCAGTACCGGACAGGAGTTCTATGGCTACACCTTC. Translation gives CASSTGQEFYGYTF.

This chain links TRBV7-3 with TRBJ2-3; a possible D gene is TRBD2 (6 bases). This CDR3 is built from 13 residues. V was pared by 0 bases and J by 6 bases, with 7 bases between. Per the germline V gene, CDR1 is SGHTA and CDR2 is FQGTGA. As DNA, the CDR3 is TGTGCCAGCAGCTTAACGGGACTCGATACGCAGTATTTT. It specifies CASSLTGLDTQYF.

This chain joins TRBV24-1 and TRBJ2-6; D not resolved. CDR3 length equals 16 residues. Germline V gene sequence: CDR1 KGHDR, CDR2 SFDVKD. V was pared by 4 bases and J by 2 bases, with 11 bases between. CDR3 in DNA: TGTGCCACCAGTGAGGCCAGGTGGGCTGGGGCCAACGTCCTGACTTTC. Protein sequence: CATSEARWAGANVLTF.

The chain is built from TRBV5-1 and TRBJ1-2, with D unresolved. The CDR3 extends over 15 amino acids. V lost 4 bases, J lost 7 bases, and 20 bases lay in between. CDR1 and CDR2 (germline): SGHRS, YFSETQ. The CDR3 is CASSPDGVAAGGYTF. CDR3 nucleotide sequence: TGCGCCAGCAGCCCGGACGGGGTCGCCGCGGGTGGCTACACCTTC.

The J gene is TRBJ2-1, the V gene TRBV6-6, with TRBD2 identical over 9 bases. V dropped 0 bases and J dropped 3; count of bases not matched to a gene: 3. This CDR3 region has 16 residues. Germline values: CDR1 MNHNY, CDR2 SVGAGI (reference sequence). The CDR3 protein is CASSYSAGGIYNEQFF. CDR3 DNA sequence: TGTGCCAGCAGTTACTCGGCGGGGGGGATCTACAATGAGCAGTTCTTC.

This clone occurred many times. The CDR3 bases are TGTGCCAGCAGCCGCCAGACAGGGCCGAACACTGAAGCTTTCTTT. This encodes CASSRQTGPNTEAFF. V usage is TRBV27 and J usage is TRBJ1-1, with TRBD1 identical over 7 bases. The ends lost 6 bases at V and 1 base at J; junction bases unmatched: 8. This CDR3 has 15 residues. CDR1 is MNHEY and CDR2 is SMNVEV in the germline V gene (reference sequence).

In its sample, this clone was seen a few times. The chain uses TRBV9 and TRBJ1-3; D gene uncertain. The CDR3 runs to 16 residues. The V and J ends lost 0 bases and 0 bases respectively, with 10 bases between them. Germline V CDR1 and CDR2: SGDLS, YYNGEE. The CDR3 here is CASSVEPQYSGNTIYF. The CDR3 DNA reads TGTGCCAGCAGCGTAGAACCCCAGTACTCTGGAAACACCATATATTTT.

This chain connects TRBV7-9 to TRBJ1-5, with 9 positions matching TRBD1. Trimming cost V 5 bases and J 1 base; bases outside gene matches: 9. From germline, CDR1 is SEHNR and CDR2 FQNEAQ (reference sequence). The CDR3 extends over 17 amino acids. In nucleotides, the CDR3 is TGTGCCAGCAGCCACGGGACAGGGTGGGAGAGCAATCAGCCCCAGCATTTT. Its protein product is CASSHGTGWESNQPQHF.

Notes on this clone: Other DNA sequences in this sample translate to the same CDR3. The chain employs TRBV18 and TRBJ2-5, with TRBD2 as a possible D gene (6 bases). Germline V gives CDR1 KGHSH, CDR2 LQKENI. Trimming pared 3 bases from V and 2 bases from J, leaving 13 bases between. This CDR3 spans 15 amino acids. Here the CDR3 DNA reads TGTGCCAGCTCACCCCGACGGGACTCACAAGAGACCCAGTACTTC. Amino acid sequence: CASSPRRDSQETQYF.

The chain uses TRBV6-5 and TRBJ1-2, with 8 nucleotides matching TRBD1. This CDR3 has 14 residues. Trimming cost V 6 bases and J 2 bases; bases outside gene matches: 5. Germline V lookup: CDR1 MNHEY, CDR2 SVGAGI. The chain's CDR3 is CASRWTGNNYGYTF. CDR3 nucleotides: TGTGCCAGCAGGTGGACAGGGAACAACTATGGCTACACCTTC.

This chain links TRBV24-1 with TRBJ1-2; 7 bases fit TRBD1. Per germline, CDR1 KGHDR and CDR2 SFDVKD. The CDR3 contains 13 residues. The V and J ends lost 3 bases and 8 bases, in that order; junction bases with no gene match: 5. In nucleotides, the CDR3 is TGTGCCACCAGTGATCCACAGGGGTTAGGCTACACCTTC. Translated, it gives CATSDPQGLGYTF.

J is TRBJ2-7 and V is TRBV5-1; the D gene is possibly TRBD2 (7 bases). V was shortened by 3 bases and J by 4 bases, with 14 bases between the two germline ends. This CDR3 region has 14 residues. Looked up from germline, CDR1 is SGHRS and CDR2 is YFSETQ. The chain's CDR3 is CASSSPGGAYEQYF. For the CDR3, the DNA is TGCGCCAGCAGCTCCCCGGGGGGCGCGTACGAGCAGTACTTC. Supplemented by reference TRBV5-1 and TRBJ2-7, the full variable domain reads KAGVTQTPRYLIKTRGQQVTLSCSPISGHRSVSWYQQTPGQGLQFLFEYFSETQRNKGNFPGRFSGRQFSNSRSEMNVSTLELGDSALYLCASSSPGGAYEQYFGPGTRLTVT.

The table lists this clone with a count of one. This rearrangement joins TRBV7-2 to TRBJ2-3; TRBD1 matches 8 bases. The CDR3 covers 16 residues. Germline CDR1 is SGHTA and CDR2 is FQGNSA. V gave up 6 bases and J gave up 2 bases; unmatched junction bases: 10. This CDR3 reads CASSLGGRGPTDTQYF. For the CDR3, the DNA is TGTGCCAGCAGTCTCGGGGGCAGGGGGCCCACAGATACGCAGTATTTT.

The V and J genes are TRBV19 and TRBJ1-2; tentative D call: TRBD1 (6 bases). Trimming shortened V by 6 bases and J by 5 bases, and 16 bases separated the two germline ends. This CDR3 has 14 residues. The V gene's germline CDR1 is LNHDA and CDR2 SQIVND (reference sequence). The CDR3 region has the DNA TGTGCCAGTAGCCTACAGGGCAGTCGGTATGGCTACACCTTC. As protein: CASSLQGSRYGYTF.

This clone was seen a handful of times. The rearrangement links TRBV5-5 to TRBJ1-6, with 7 bases lining up with TRBD1. Looked up from germline, CDR1 is SGHKS and CDR2 is YYEKEE (reference sequence). V lost 3 bases, J lost 5 bases, and 2 bases stayed unmatched. The CDR3 totals 14 residues. DNA of the CDR3: TGTGCCAGCAGCTGGGGGACAGATAATTCACCCCTCCACTTT. Translated, it gives CASSWGTDNSPLHF.

This sequence joins TRBV5-1 and TRBJ2-7; no firm D call. The CDR3 extends over 16 amino acids. Germline values: CDR1 SGHRS, CDR2 YFSETQ. V was pared by 0 bases and J by 0 bases, with 13 bases between. CDR3 loop: CASSLAGGTSSYEQYF. The CDR3 nucleotides are TGCGCCAGCAGCTTGGCCGGTGGTACTTCCTCCTACGAGCAGTACTTC.

This chain uses TRBV6-5 with TRBJ1-1, with no clear D. CDR1 and CDR2 (germline): MNHEY, SVGAGI. This CDR3 is 16 amino acids long. V was pared by 4 bases and J by 3 bases, with 18 bases between. In nucleotides, the CDR3 is TGTGCCAGCAGTTCGTTCTCGGCGGGGTCGCACACTGAAGCTTTCTTT. It yields the protein CASSSFSAGSHTEAFF.

The V call is TRBV6-4, the J call TRBJ1-1; tentatively, D is TRBD1 (5 bases). V lost 6 bases and J 0 bases, leaving 8 bases between the germline ends. CDR1 is MRHNA and CDR2 is SNTAGT in the germline V gene. The CDR3 loop spans 13 amino acids. The CDR3 DNA is TGTGCCAGCAGCCGACAGATGAACACTGAAGCTTTCTTT. Amino acid sequence: CASSRQMNTEAFF.

The rearrangement links TRBV19 to TRBJ1-2; the D is unclear. The CDR3 runs to 16 residues. The V gene's germline CDR1 is LNHDA and CDR2 SQIVND (reference sequence). With 1 base removed from V and 5 bases from J, the gap between germline ends came to 17 bases. CDR3: CASSIANQGGLYGYTF. CDR3 nucleotide sequence: TGTGCCAGTAGTATAGCCAATCAAGGAGGGCTGTATGGCTACACCTTC.

This chain links TRBV28 with TRBJ1-2; D might be TRBD1 (5 bases). Germline assignment: CDR1 MDHEN and CDR2 SYDVKM. V was clipped by 7 bases and J by 2 bases, with 14 bases between them. The CDR3 sequence is 14 residues long. CDR3 bases: TGTGCCAGCACCCCGGTAGGGGCCAACTATGGCTACACCTTC. Translated: CASTPVGANYGYTF.

There are a few counts of this clone. The rearrangement links TRBV20-1 to TRBJ1-1, with D unresolved. Germline lookup yields CDR1 DFQATT and CDR2 SNEGSKA (reference sequence). The CDR3 consists of 10 residues. V was trimmed by 6 bases and J by 6 bases, leaving 8 bases between them. CDR3 region: CSAAAPEAFF. The CDR3 DNA sequence: TGCAGTGCGGCGGCACCTGAAGCTTTCTTT.

This clone was picked up one time. The V and J genes are TRBV7-2 and TRBJ2-3, with D perhaps matching TRBD1 (5 bases). This CDR3 contains 16 residues. Trimming pared 3 bases from V and 1 base from J, leaving 14 bases between. Germline assignment: CDR1 SGHTA and CDR2 FQGNSA. The CDR3 DNA reads as TGTGCCAGCAGCTTTTTCTTAGGACAAGGCACAGATACGCAGTATTTT. This encodes CASSFFLGQGTDTQYF.

The genes are TRBV19 and TRBJ1-2; no clear D gene. The CDR3 consists of 13 residues. Germline V gene lookup returns CDR1 LNHDA and CDR2 SQIVND (reference sequence). V was shortened by 4 bases and J by 2 bases, with 8 bases between the two germline ends. CDR3 residues: CASSTGVNYGYTF. The CDR3 nucleotides read TGTGCCAGTAGTACCGGAGTAAACTATGGCTACACCTTC.

CDR3 loop: CASSLEGGKTDTQYF. The CDR3 coding sequence is TGCGCCAGCAGCTTGGAAGGGGGAAAAACAGATACGCAGTATTTT. J is TRBJ2-3 and V is TRBV5-1; possible D gene TRBD1, 6 bases. Trimming removed 0 bases from V and 3 bases from J, with 11 bases in between. The CDR3 contains 15 residues. From germline, CDR1 is SGHRS and CDR2 YFSETQ.